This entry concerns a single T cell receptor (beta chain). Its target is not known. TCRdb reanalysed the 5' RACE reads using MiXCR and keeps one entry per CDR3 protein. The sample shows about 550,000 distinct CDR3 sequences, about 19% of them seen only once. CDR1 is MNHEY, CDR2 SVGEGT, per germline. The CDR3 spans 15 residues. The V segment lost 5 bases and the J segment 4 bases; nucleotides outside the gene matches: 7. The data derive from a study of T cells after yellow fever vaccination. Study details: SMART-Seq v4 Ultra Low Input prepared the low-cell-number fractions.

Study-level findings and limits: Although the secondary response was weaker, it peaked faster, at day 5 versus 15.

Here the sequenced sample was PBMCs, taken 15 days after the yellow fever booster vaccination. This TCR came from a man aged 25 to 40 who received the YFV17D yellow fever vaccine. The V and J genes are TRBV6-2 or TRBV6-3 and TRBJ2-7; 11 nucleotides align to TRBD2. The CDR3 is CASSPGGTSGYEQYF. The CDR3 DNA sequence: TGTGCCAGCAGTCCTGGTGGGACTAGCGGATACGAGCAGTACTTC.